This T cell receptor beta chain was sequenced in a study of cytomegalovirus exposure and HLA in healthy donors. The study ran its PCR with 60 Vbeta and 13 Jbeta primers. TCRdb's table, derived via immunoSEQ multiplex PCR, lists solely in-frame clones and lacks some. The data show 85,000 to 130,000 clones, around 9.1% seen once. The origin of this receptor is a middle-aged man in good health and CMV-seropositive. Sequenced material: PBMCs.

The CDR3 nucleotides read TGTGCCAGCAGCCAAACAGGGGCGGGATCTCACGAGCAGTACTTC. Translating it yields CASSQTGAGSHEQYF. V usage is TRBV7-2 and J usage is TRBJ2-7; tentatively, D is TRBD1 (7 bases). Trimming shortened V by 5 bases and J by 5 bases, and 19 bases separated the two germline ends. The CDR3 is made up of 15 amino acids. Germline lookup yields CDR1 SGHTA and CDR2 FQGNSA.